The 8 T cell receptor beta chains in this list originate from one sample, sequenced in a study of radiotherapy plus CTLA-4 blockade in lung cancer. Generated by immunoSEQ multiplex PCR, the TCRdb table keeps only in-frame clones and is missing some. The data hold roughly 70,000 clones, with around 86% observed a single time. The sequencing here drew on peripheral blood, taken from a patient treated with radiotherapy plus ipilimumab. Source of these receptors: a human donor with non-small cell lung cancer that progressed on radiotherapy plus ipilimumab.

The CDR3 DNA sequence: TGCGCCAGCAGCTTCCGACAGGGGGTCTCGGACTACGAGCAGTACTTC. Amino acid sequence: CASSFRQGVSDYEQYF. The chain couples TRBV5-1 to TRBJ2-7, with 9 positions matching TRBD1. The CDR3 spans 16 residues. The germline V gene has CDR1 SGHRS and CDR2 YFSETQ. J gave up 3 bases and V 2 bases, and 9 bases lay outside the gene matches.

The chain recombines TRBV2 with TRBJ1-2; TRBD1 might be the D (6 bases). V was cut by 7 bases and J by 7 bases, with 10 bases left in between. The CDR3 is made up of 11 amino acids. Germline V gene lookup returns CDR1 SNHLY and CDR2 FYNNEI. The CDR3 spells CASTGAGGYTF. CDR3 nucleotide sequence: TGTGCCAGCACGGGGGCTGGTGGCTACACCTTC.

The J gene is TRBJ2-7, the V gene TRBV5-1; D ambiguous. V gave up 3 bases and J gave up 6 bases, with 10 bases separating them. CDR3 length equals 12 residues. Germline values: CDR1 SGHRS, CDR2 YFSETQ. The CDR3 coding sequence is TGCGCCAGCAGCTCCTTCGTCGTCGAGCAGTACGTC. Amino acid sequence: CASSSFVVEQYV.

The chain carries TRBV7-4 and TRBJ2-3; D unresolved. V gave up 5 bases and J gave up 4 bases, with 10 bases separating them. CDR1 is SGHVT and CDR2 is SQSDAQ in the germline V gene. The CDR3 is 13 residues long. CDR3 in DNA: TGTGCCAGCAGCCCCTTCATCGCAGATACGCAGTATTTT. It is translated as CASSPFIADTQYF.

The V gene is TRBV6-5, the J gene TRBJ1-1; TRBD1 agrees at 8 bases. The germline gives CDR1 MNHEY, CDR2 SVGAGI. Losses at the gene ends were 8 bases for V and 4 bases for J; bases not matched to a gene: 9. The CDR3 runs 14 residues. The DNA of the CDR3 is TGTGCCAGCCAAATGGACAGGGTTGTCACTGAAGCTTTCTTT. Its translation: CASQMDRVVTEAFF.

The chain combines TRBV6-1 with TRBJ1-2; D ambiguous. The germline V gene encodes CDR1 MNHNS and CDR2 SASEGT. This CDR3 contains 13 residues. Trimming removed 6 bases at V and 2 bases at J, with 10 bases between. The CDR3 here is CASREEVNYGYTF. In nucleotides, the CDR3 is TGTGCCAGCAGAGAGGAAGTAAACTATGGCTACACCTTC.

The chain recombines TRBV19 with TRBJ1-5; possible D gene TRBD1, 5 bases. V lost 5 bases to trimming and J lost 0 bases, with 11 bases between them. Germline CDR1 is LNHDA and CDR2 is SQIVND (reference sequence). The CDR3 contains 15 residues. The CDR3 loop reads CASSYGHISNQPQHF. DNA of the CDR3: TGTGCCAGTAGTTACGGACACATTAGCAATCAGCCCCAGCATTTT.

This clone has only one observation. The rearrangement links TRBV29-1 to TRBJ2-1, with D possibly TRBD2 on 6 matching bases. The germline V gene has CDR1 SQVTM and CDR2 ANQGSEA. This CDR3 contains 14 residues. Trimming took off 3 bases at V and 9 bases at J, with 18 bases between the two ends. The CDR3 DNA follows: TGCAGCGTTGACCGAGGCGGGATTTCATCTGAGCAGTTCTTC. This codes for CSVDRGGISSEQFF.